This T cell receptor beta chain appears in the sequencing data of a study of blood T cell repertoires in COVID-19. Study summary: Donors in the United States, Italy and Spain gave samples during acute or convalescent COVID-19.

Authors' processing steps: By means of reference gene primer amplification, nucleated cell counts were estimated. Using immunoSEQ multiplex PCR, the repertoire was profiled, and TCRdb retains in-frame clones only, with some absent. The V and J calls and clone size are taken from that table; D and trimming were inferred from the DNA. In the table there are roughly 410,000 clones, about 89% of which are singletons. This CDR3 has 14 residues. The germline gives CDR1 MNHEY, CDR2 SVGEGT. V was pared by 0 bases and J by 5 bases, with 7 bases between. As to this clone: Additional DNA sequences in this sample encode the identical CDR3.

The receptor was derived from a man aged 35-49 years with acute or convalescent COVID-19. The sample taken for sequencing was peripheral blood. The chain uses TRBV6-2 or TRBV6-3 and TRBJ2-2; tentatively, D is TRBD2 (5 bases). In nucleotides, the CDR3 is TGTGCCAGCAGTTACTCGAGAGGGACCGGGGAGCTGTTTTTT. This codes for CASSYSRGTGELFF.